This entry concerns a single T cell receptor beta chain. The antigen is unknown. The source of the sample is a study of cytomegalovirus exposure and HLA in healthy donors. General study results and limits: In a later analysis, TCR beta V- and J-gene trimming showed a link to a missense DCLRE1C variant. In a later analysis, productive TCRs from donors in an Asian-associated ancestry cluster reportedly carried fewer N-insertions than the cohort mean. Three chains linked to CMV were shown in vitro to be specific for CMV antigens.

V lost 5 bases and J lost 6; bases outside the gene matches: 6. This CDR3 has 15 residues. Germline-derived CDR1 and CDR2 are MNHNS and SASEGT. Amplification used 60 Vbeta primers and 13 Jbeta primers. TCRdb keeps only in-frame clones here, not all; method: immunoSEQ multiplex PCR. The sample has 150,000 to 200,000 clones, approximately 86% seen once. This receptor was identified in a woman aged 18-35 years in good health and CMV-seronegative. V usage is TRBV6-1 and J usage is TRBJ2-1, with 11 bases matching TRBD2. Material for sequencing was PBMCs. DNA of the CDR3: TGTGCCAGCAGTAACCTAGCGGGGGGCCCCAATGAGCAGTTCTTC. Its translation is CASSNLAGGPNEQFF.